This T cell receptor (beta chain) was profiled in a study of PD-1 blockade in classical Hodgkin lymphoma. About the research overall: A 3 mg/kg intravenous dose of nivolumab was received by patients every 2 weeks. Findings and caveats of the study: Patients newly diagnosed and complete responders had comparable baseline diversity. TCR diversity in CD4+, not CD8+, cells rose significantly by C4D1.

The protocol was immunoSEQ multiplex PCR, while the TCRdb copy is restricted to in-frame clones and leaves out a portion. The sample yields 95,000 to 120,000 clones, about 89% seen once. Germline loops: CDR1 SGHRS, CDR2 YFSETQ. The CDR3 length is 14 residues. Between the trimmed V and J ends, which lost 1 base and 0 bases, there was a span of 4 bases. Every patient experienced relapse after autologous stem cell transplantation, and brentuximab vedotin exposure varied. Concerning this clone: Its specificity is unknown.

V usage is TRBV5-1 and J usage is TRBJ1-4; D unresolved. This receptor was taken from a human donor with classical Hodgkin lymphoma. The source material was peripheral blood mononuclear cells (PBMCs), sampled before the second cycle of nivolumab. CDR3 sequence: CASSLSSTNEKLFF. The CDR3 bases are TGCGCCAGCAGCTTGTCGTCAACTAATGAAAAACTGTTTTTT.